The 14 T cell receptor beta chains presented below share a single source sample, sequenced in a study of CD8 T cells in ankylosing spondylitis. TCRdb recomputed calls from the 5' RACE reads with MiXCR, one row per CDR3 protein. The profile covers approximately 540,000 distinct CDR3 sequences, with more than 9.5% appearing a single time and approximately 7% taken by the ten largest. No antigens are known for them. Study-level results: Apparently characteristic of ankylosing spondylitis blood was a TCR beta motif (about 8 highly homologous variants).

Sequenced material: blood, either unsorted or a sorted T cell fraction (not recorded which). The source is a male donor with ankylosing spondylitis.

This clonotype has only a few counts. V usage is TRBV2 and J usage is TRBJ2-2; tentative D call: TRBD1 (6 bases). The germline V gene has CDR1 SNHLY and CDR2 FYNNEI. The CDR3 has 15 residues. The V gene lost 1 base and the J gene lost 4 bases, with 10 bases spanning the gap. CDR3 DNA sequence: TGTGCCAGCAGTGAAGGAGGGGGTGGCACCGGGGAGCTGTTTTTT. Amino acids: CASSEGGGGTGELFF.

This chain uses TRBV6-1 with TRBJ2-2; TRBD2 might be the D (5 bases). The germline V gene encodes CDR1 MNHNS and CDR2 SASEGT. This CDR3 is built from 17 residues. The V end lost 3 bases, the J end lost 3 bases, and 17 bases lay between the germline ends. The CDR3 loop is CASSDLRGRRDTGELFF. The CDR3 region has the DNA TGTGCCAGCAGTGACCTAAGAGGGCGGCGGGACACCGGGGAGCTGTTTTTT.

The gene calls are TRBV29-1 and TRBJ1-5; perhaps TRBD1 as D (5 bases). The CDR3 length is 14 residues. Germline CDR1 is SQVTM and CDR2 is ANQGSEA. The V end was cut by 5 bases, the J end by 7 bases, with 18 bases between. The CDR3 here is CSVRTAGTGQPQHF. The CDR3 bases are TGCAGCGTTCGAACGGCAGGGACGGGGCAGCCCCAGCATTTT.

The chain joins TRBV24-1 to TRBJ2-1; possible D gene TRBD1, 5 bases. Germline V CDR1 and CDR2: KGHDR, SFDVKD. The CDR3 runs to 15 residues. V shed 1 base and J shed 8 bases, with 14 bases lying between them. The CDR3 DNA is TGTGCCACCAGTGATTTAAGGGGTTCGCTGGATGAGCAGTTCTTC. Its protein is CATSDLRGSLDEQFF.

In its sample, this clonotype was seen many times. This CDR3 is CAISESNWNQPQHF. The DNA of the CDR3 is TGTGCCATCAGTGAGTCGAATTGGAATCAGCCCCAGCATTTT. The J gene is TRBJ1-5, the V gene TRBV10-3; D remains unclear. Germline CDR1 reads ENHRY; CDR2 reads SYGVKD. V was cut by 0 bases and J by 4 bases, with 7 bases left in between. This CDR3 has 14 amino acids.

This clonotype appeared many times. The rearrangement uses TRBV12-3 or TRBV12-4 and TRBJ2-1; D possibly corresponds to TRBD2 (6 bases). Deletions cut 5 bases from V and 12 bases from J, with 17 bases between. The CDR3 runs 13 residues. The CDR3 nucleotides are TGTGCCAGCAGTCCCGGGGGAGCCTTTGGGCAGTTCTTC. This encodes CASSPGGAFGQFF.

The CDR3 region has the DNA TGCAGTGCTAGTAATCGACTCGGCCAAGAGACCCAGTACTTC. This sequence encodes CSASNRLGQETQYF. This chain connects TRBV20-1 to TRBJ2-5, with D unresolved. This CDR3 comprises 14 residues. The V end was cut by 3 bases, the J end by 1 base, with 12 bases between. Looked up from germline, CDR1 is DFQATT and CDR2 is SNEGSKA (reference sequence).

In this sample, this clonotype turned up a few times. V is TRBV6-4 and J is TRBJ2-1; possibly TRBD1 for D (6 bases). CDR1 and CDR2 (germline): MRHNA, SNTAGT. Trimming removed 3 bases from V and 7 bases from J, with 16 bases in between. The CDR3 has 15 amino acids. The CDR3 loop is CASSEVPGQGNEQFF. The CDR3 region has the DNA TGTGCCAGCAGTGAAGTCCCGGGACAAGGAAATGAGCAGTTCTTC.

This clonotype was counted many times. The chain's CDR3 is CASSFDRRTYEQYF. Here the CDR3 DNA reads TGCGCCAGCAGCTTCGACAGGAGGACCTACGAGCAGTACTTC. J is TRBJ2-7 and V is TRBV5-1, with D possibly being TRBD1 (6 bases). V was trimmed by 2 bases and J by 2 bases, leaving 11 bases between them. CDR1 SGHRS and CDR2 YFSETQ come from the germline V gene. The CDR3 is made up of 14 amino acids.

This clonotype was counted between two and nine times. The rearrangement links TRBV6-1 to TRBJ1-1, with D possibly matching TRBD1 (5 bases). Trimming left V 4 bases short and J 3 bases short, with 15 bases between. This CDR3 region has 15 residues. CDR1 and CDR2 from the germline V gene are MNHNS and SASEGT. CDR3 sequence: CASSVIGAADTEAFF. The CDR3 nucleotides read TGTGCCAGCAGTGTTATTGGGGCGGCGGACACTGAAGCTTTCTTT.

At least ten counts were recorded for this clonotype. The gene calls are TRBV12-3 or TRBV12-4 and TRBJ2-3; D remains unclear. The CDR3 totals 15 residues. Trimming stripped 1 base from V and 0 bases from J, with 8 bases between. In nucleotides, the CDR3 is TGTGCCAGCAGTTTAGACAGCCCTAGCACAGATACGCAGTATTTT. Protein: CASSLDSPSTDTQYF.

A few counts support this clonotype. The chain uses TRBV5-1 and TRBJ2-2, with a tentative D call TRBD1 (5 bases). V dropped 0 bases and J dropped 0 bases, with 9 bases sitting between them. This CDR3 has 16 residues. The germline gives CDR1 SGHRS, CDR2 YFSETQ. The CDR3 nucleotides read TGCGCCAGCAGCTTGGGTGCAGGGACGAACACCGGGGAGCTGTTTTTT. Protein product: CASSLGAGTNTGELFF.

The chain has TRBV14 and TRBJ2-1; D gene uncertain. V lost 3 bases and J lost 3, with 6 bases in between. The CDR3 sequence is 13 residues long. Germline V gene data show CDR1 as SGHDN and CDR2 as FVKESK. Here the CDR3 reads CASSQGIYNEQFF. The CDR3 DNA is TGTGCCAGCAGCCAGGGGATCTACAATGAGCAGTTCTTC.

For the CDR3, the DNA is TGTGCCAGCAGTCGGACTAGCGGGAATTCAGAGACCCAGTACTTC. Its protein is CASSRTSGNSETQYF. The chain couples TRBV12-3 or TRBV12-4 to TRBJ2-5, with 12 bases that match TRBD2. The CDR3 runs 15 residues. The ends lost 5 bases at V and 4 bases at J; junction bases unmatched: 5.